One sample yielded the 32 T cell receptor beta chains listed below, sequenced in a study of technical replicates of blood from a handful of donors. The protocol was immunoSEQ multiplex PCR, while the TCRdb copy is restricted to in-frame clones and leaves out a portion. Among about 83,000 clones, just under 95% were seen once, and the ten largest hold 0.2% to 0.3%. The specimen sequenced was T cells isolated from PBMCs. These receptors were taken from a human donor in good health.

The CDR3 reads CASGLTSGRYNEQFF. As DNA, the CDR3 is TGTGCTAGTGGTTTGACTAGCGGGAGGTACAATGAGCAGTTCTTC. The V gene is TRBV12-5, the J gene TRBJ2-1, with 12 bases matching TRBD2. The CDR3 is 15 residues long. V dropped 2 bases and J dropped 4; count of bases not matched to a gene: 0. Germline values: CDR1 LGHNT, CDR2 FRNRAP.

The chain combines TRBV7-9 with TRBJ2-1; the match to TRBD2 covers 10 bases. Germline CDR1 SEHNR, CDR2 FQNEAQ (reference sequence). The CDR3 covers 15 residues. Trimming removed 5 bases from V and 4 bases from J; junction bases left unmatched: 5. The CDR3 DNA reads TGTGCCAGCAGCAGTACTAGCGGGAATTACAATGAGCAGTTCTTC. Amino acid sequence: CASSSTSGNYNEQFF.

CDR3: CASSQSSGALYEQYF. CDR3 bases: TGCGCCAGCAGCCAGAGTAGCGGGGCTCTCTACGAGCAGTACTTC. The chain carries TRBV4-1 and TRBJ2-7; 8 bases match TRBD2. Germline assignment: CDR1 MGHRA and CDR2 YSYEKL. Unmatched junction bases numbered 7, after V lost 3 bases and J lost 3 bases. CDR3 length: 15 residues.

The rearrangement joins TRBV2 to TRBJ2-2; 10 positions agree with TRBD2. The ends lost 3 bases at V and 1 base at J; junction bases unmatched: 2. CDR1 and CDR2 from the germline V gene are SNHLY and FYNNEI. The CDR3 spans 16 residues. Here the CDR3 reads CASSDRTSGNTGELFF. CDR3 in DNA: TGTGCCAGCAGTGATAGGACTAGCGGGAACACCGGGGAGCTGTTTTTT.

The chain joins TRBV27 to TRBJ1-5; a weak D match, TRBD1 (6 bases). This CDR3 comprises 14 residues. Germline V CDR1 and CDR2: MNHEY, SMNVEV (reference sequence). Trimming shortened V by 7 bases and J by 6 bases, and 16 bases separated the two germline ends. The CDR3 protein is CASNPTGTFQPQHF. CDR3 nucleotide sequence: TGTGCCAGCAACCCGACCGGGACATTTCAGCCCCAGCATTTT.

This chain joins TRBV6-1 and TRBJ1-2; 7 nucleotides align to TRBD1. Germline V gives CDR1 MNHNS, CDR2 SASEGT. The CDR3 extends over 15 amino acids. J gave up 4 bases and V 4 bases, and 9 bases lay outside the gene matches. The CDR3 DNA is TGTGCCAGCAGTGCCTCGACAGGGAGAGGCTATGGCTACACCTTC. It yields the protein CASSASTGRGYGYTF.

The chain combines TRBV5-1 with TRBJ2-7, with 8 bases that match TRBD1. V shed 4 bases and J 3 bases; nucleotides not matched to a gene: 9. CDR1 and CDR2 from the germline V gene are SGHRS and YFSETQ. This CDR3 region has 15 residues. CDR3 residues: CASSLDRETVYEQYF. Written as DNA, the CDR3 is TGCGCCAGCAGCCTGGACAGGGAAACGGTCTACGAGCAGTACTTC. The full variable domain, its missing parts supplied by reference TRBV5-1 and TRBJ2-7, is KAGVTQTPRYLIKTRGQQVTLSCSPISGHRSVSWYQQTPGQGLQFLFEYFSETQRNKGNFPGRFSGRQFSNSRSEMNVSTLELGDSALYLCASSLDRETVYEQYFGPGTRLTVT.

The rearrangement joins TRBV2 to TRBJ1-2; no clear D gene. Germline V gene lookup returns CDR1 SNHLY and CDR2 FYNNEI. The CDR3 has 12 residues. With 7 bases removed from V and 4 bases from J, the gap between germline ends came to 10 bases. CDR3 in DNA: TGTGCCAGCAAGCGGCGACTCTATGGCTACACCTTC. The encoded protein is CASKRRLYGYTF.

The V gene is TRBV27, the J gene TRBJ2-3, with 7 bases lining up with TRBD1. Germline CDR1 MNHEY, CDR2 SMNVEV (reference sequence). The V and J ends lost 6 bases and 5 bases, in that order; junction bases with no gene match: 2. The CDR3 has 12 amino acids. CDR3 nucleotides: TGTGCCAGCAGGACAGGGTTAGATACGCAGTATTTT. This translates into CASRTGLDTQYF.

The V call is TRBV10-3, the J call TRBJ2-7; 13 bases align to TRBD2. The CDR3 runs 14 residues. Trimming removed 5 bases from V and 3 bases from J; junction bases left unmatched: 1. CDR1 and CDR2 from the germline V gene are ENHRY and SYGVKD. DNA for the CDR3: TGTGCCATCAGTACTAGCGGGGGGGGCTACGAGCAGTACTTC. Encoded protein: CAISTSGGGYEQYF.

CDR3 sequence reads: CAWSYYSYEQYF. CDR3 in DNA: TGTGCCTGGAGTTACTACTCCTACGAGCAGTACTTC. The rearrangement joins TRBV30 to TRBJ2-5; D remains ambiguous. The J call is doubtful: the DNA matches TRBJ2-7 better. Germline V gene lookup returns CDR1 GTSNPN and CDR2 SVGIG (reference sequence). CDR3 length: 12 amino acids.

This clone came up once. The V call is TRBV6-5, the J call TRBJ2-4; the D gene is possibly TRBD1 (6 bases). The germline V gene encodes CDR1 MNHEY and CDR2 SVGAGI. Trimming stripped 4 bases from V and 2 bases from J, with 15 bases between. This CDR3 comprises 16 residues. CDR3 region: CASSLHRDVPKNIQYF. The CDR3, as DNA: TGTGCCAGCAGTTTACACAGGGACGTGCCCAAAAACATTCAGTACTTC.

The chain is built from TRBV2 and TRBJ1-5; D gene unclear. From germline, CDR1 is SNHLY and CDR2 FYNNEI. Trimming stripped 4 bases from V and 7 bases from J, with 11 bases between. This CDR3 comprises 13 residues. The CDR3 nucleotides read TGTGCCAGCAGTGTGTCCGGGTCGCAGCCCCAGCATTTT. This translates into CASSVSGSQPQHF.

V is TRBV5-8 and J is TRBJ2-7, with 8 bases aligning to TRBD1. Trimming cost V 7 bases and J 3 bases; bases outside gene matches: 9. Germline CDR1 is SGHTS and CDR2 is YDEGEE. The CDR3 is 14 residues long. The CDR3 spells CASPPGTGYYEQYF. The CDR3 DNA reads TGTGCCAGCCCACCCGGGACAGGCTACTACGAGCAGTACTTC.

The chain uses TRBV5-1 and TRBJ2-5; possibly TRBD2 for D (6 bases). Germline CDR1 reads SGHRS; CDR2 reads YFSETQ. Trimming took off 2 bases at V and 5 bases at J, with 10 bases between the two ends. This CDR3 is 13 amino acids long. CDR3 loop: CASSFGSGETQYF. Written as DNA, the CDR3 is TGCGCCAGCAGCTTCGGGAGCGGGGAGACCCAGTACTTC.

This rearrangement joins TRBV6-1 to TRBJ2-7; TRBD2 agrees at 9 bases. The CDR3 is made up of 15 amino acids. Germline CDR1 is MNHNS and CDR2 is SASEGT. V was clipped by 1 base and J by 3 bases; unmatched bases: 4. As DNA, the CDR3 is TGTGCCAGCAGTGAAGGAGCGGGAGGTAGCTACGAGCAGTACTTC. Encoded protein: CASSEGAGGSYEQYF.

The table lists this clone with a few counts. The CDR3 sequence: CASRSDMNTEAFF. The CDR3, as DNA: TGTGCCAGCAGATCAGACATGAACACTGAAGCTTTCTTT. V gene TRBV2 combines with J gene TRBJ1-1; the D is unclear. The V gene lost 6 bases and the J gene lost 0 bases, with 8 bases spanning the gap. The CDR3 consists of 13 residues. CDR1 is SNHLY and CDR2 is FYNNEI in the germline V gene.

In DNA, the CDR3 is TGTGCCAGCGGTTACAGGGTCCCCAGCACAGATACGCAGTATTTT. This sequence encodes CASGYRVPSTDTQYF. The rearrangement uses TRBV2 and TRBJ2-3, with a weak D call TRBD1 (6 bases). This CDR3 contains 15 residues. Trimming took 8 bases from V and 0 from J, leaving 15 bases between them. The V gene's germline CDR1 is SNHLY and CDR2 FYNNEI.

The chain recombines TRBV18 with TRBJ2-3, with D uncertain. Trimming pared 0 bases from V and 6 bases from J, leaving 7 bases between. The germline gives CDR1 KGHSH, CDR2 LQKENI. This CDR3 is built from 13 residues. In nucleotides, the CDR3 is TGTGCCAGCTCACCACCGTTAGAGGATACGCAGTATTTT. Protein product: CASSPPLEDTQYF. The full variable domain, completed using reference TRBV18 and TRBJ2-3, is NAGVMQNPRHLVRRRGQEARLRCSPMKGHSHVYWYRQLPEEGLKFMVYLQKENIIDESGMPKERFSAEFPKEGPSILRIQQVVRGDSAAYFCASSPPLEDTQYFGPGTRLTVL.

This sequence joins TRBV7-9 and TRBJ1-5, with TRBD1 identical over 8 bases. The CDR3 sequence is 14 residues long. CDR1 and CDR2 (germline): SEHNR, FQNEAQ (reference sequence). The J segment lost 2 bases and the V segment lost 3 bases, leaving 0 bases of the junction unmatched. Here the CDR3 reads CASSLTGGNQPQHF. CDR3 DNA sequence: TGTGCCAGCAGCTTGACAGGGGGCAATCAGCCCCAGCATTTT.

The chain is built from TRBV7-2 and TRBJ1-1; 7 bases map to TRBD1. The CDR3 runs 12 residues. V trimming: 8 bases; J trimming: 4 bases; junction bases outside the gene matches: 4. Germline CDR1 reads SGHTA; CDR2 reads FQGNSA. CDR3 nucleotides: TGTGCCAGCGGTCAGGGGGGCACTGAAGCTTTCTTT. Translating gives CASGQGGTEAFF. The entire variable domain, with the rest obtained from reference TRBV7-2 and TRBJ1-1, is as follows: GAGVSQSPSNKVTEKGKDVELRCDPISGHTALYWYRQSLGQGLEFLIYFQGNSAPDKSGLPSDRFSAERTGGSVSTLTIQRTQQEDSAVYLCASGQGGTEAFFGQGTRLTVV.

The genes are TRBV10-1 and TRBJ2-1; D not certain. The ends were cut back, 4 bases at V and 5 bases at J, with 3 bases in the middle. The germline CDR1 and CDR2 sequences are WNHNN and SYGVQD (reference sequence). The CDR3 length is 11 residues. CDR3 loop: CASSANNEQFF. CDR3 nucleotide sequence: TGCGCCAGCAGTGCAAACAATGAGCAGTTCTTC.

The rearrangement links TRBV5-1 to TRBJ2-3, with TRBD2 identical over 7 bases. Germline CDR1 is SGHRS and CDR2 is YFSETQ. The CDR3 is 16 amino acids. V shed 3 bases, J shed 4 bases, and the junction held 11 bases outside the gene matches. The CDR3 spells CASSSRVGGSPDTQYF. The CDR3 DNA sequence: TGCGCCAGCAGCTCCCGGGTGGGCGGGAGTCCAGATACGCAGTATTTT.

The V gene is TRBV19, the J gene TRBJ1-5, with 9 bases matching TRBD1. The CDR3 length is 14 residues. V gave up 6 bases and J gave up 4 bases; unmatched junction bases: 4. In germline, CDR1 is LNHDA, CDR2 SQIVND (reference sequence). Here the CDR3 reads CASSGQGFNQPQHF. The DNA of the CDR3 is TGTGCCAGTAGCGGACAGGGGTTTAATCAGCCCCAGCATTTT.

This chain links TRBV7-9 with TRBJ2-3, with D tentatively TRBD1 (6 bases). Germline V gene sequence: CDR1 SEHNR, CDR2 FQNEAQ (reference sequence). This CDR3 region has 14 residues. V dropped 4 bases and J dropped 0 bases, with 8 bases sitting between them. CDR3 nucleotides: TGTGCCAGCAGCTCACAGGGTAGCACAGATACGCAGTATTTT. Translation gives CASSSQGSTDTQYF.

CDR3 sequence (DNA): TGTGCCAGCAGGACGACAGGACTCGTCGGCTATGGCTACACCTTC. This sequence encodes CASRTTGLVGYGYTF. The V call is TRBV2, the J call TRBJ1-2; the D gene is possibly TRBD1 (6 bases). The CDR3 has 15 residues. Germline CDR1 SNHLY, CDR2 FYNNEI. V was clipped by 6 bases and J by 4 bases, with 18 bases between them. Filled out from reference TRBV2 and TRBJ1-2, the complete variable domain reads EPEVTQTPSHQVTQMGQEVILRCVPISNHLYFYWYRQILGQKVEFLVSFYNNEISEKSEIFDDQFSVERPDGSNFTLKIRSTKLEDSAMYFCASRTTGLVGYGYTFGSGTRLTVV.

This chain joins TRBV6-1 and TRBJ1-1; perhaps TRBD1 as D (5 bases). Germline values: CDR1 MNHNS, CDR2 SASEGT. The V gene lost 6 bases and the J gene lost 5 bases, with 13 bases spanning the gap. The CDR3 totals 13 residues. Written as DNA, the CDR3 is TGTGCCAGCAGGGACCCACCAGGGACTGAAGCTTTCTTT. Residues: CASRDPPGTEAFF.

This chain connects TRBV2 to TRBJ2-4; 11 positions match TRBD2. The CDR3 totals 16 residues. After removal of 7 bases from V and 8 bases from J, the junction contained 13 bases not matched to a gene. The germline CDR1 and CDR2 sequences are SNHLY and FYNNEI. The CDR3 bases are TGTGCCAGCAATAAGAACAAGGGGACTAGCGGATACATTCAGTACTTC. Amino acid sequence: CASNKNKGTSGYIQYF.

CDR3 sequence reads: CASSIQGEEQYF. In DNA form, the CDR3 reads TGCGCCAGCAGCATACAGGGGGAAGAGCAGTACTTC. V and J are TRBV5-1 and TRBJ2-7; 8 bases line up with TRBD1. In germline, CDR1 is SGHRS, CDR2 YFSETQ. The CDR3 totals 12 residues. J was trimmed by 7 bases and V by 4 bases; bases with no gene match: 4.

V is TRBV18 and J is TRBJ2-2, with TRBD2 matching over 12 bases. This CDR3 is built from 16 residues. Germline V CDR1 and CDR2: KGHSH, LQKENI. The V gene end was trimmed by 3 bases and the J gene end by 7 bases; junction bases not matched to a gene: 6. This CDR3 is CASSPRLAGVDGELFF. The CDR3 coding sequence is TGTGCCAGCTCACCTAGACTAGCGGGAGTTGACGGGGAGCTGTTTTTT.

V is TRBV5-4 and J is TRBJ2-7, with D possibly being TRBD1 (6 bases). The ends were cut back, 0 bases at V and 6 bases at J, with 16 bases in the middle. There are 15 residues in the CDR3. Germline values: CDR1 SGHNT, CDR2 YYREEE (reference sequence). In DNA, the CDR3 is TGTGCCAGCAGCTTGGAGACAGTCGGGACAATCGAGCAGTACTTC. It codes for CASSLETVGTIEQYF.

V and J are TRBV27 and TRBJ1-2, with D hard to call. Trimming pared 5 bases from V and 5 bases from J, leaving 18 bases between. CDR3 length: 15 amino acids. Per germline, CDR1 MNHEY and CDR2 SMNVEV (reference sequence). CDR3: CASSLRLAGRYGYTF. The CDR3 bases are TGTGCCAGCAGTCTCCGACTAGCGGGTCGATATGGCTACACCTTC.